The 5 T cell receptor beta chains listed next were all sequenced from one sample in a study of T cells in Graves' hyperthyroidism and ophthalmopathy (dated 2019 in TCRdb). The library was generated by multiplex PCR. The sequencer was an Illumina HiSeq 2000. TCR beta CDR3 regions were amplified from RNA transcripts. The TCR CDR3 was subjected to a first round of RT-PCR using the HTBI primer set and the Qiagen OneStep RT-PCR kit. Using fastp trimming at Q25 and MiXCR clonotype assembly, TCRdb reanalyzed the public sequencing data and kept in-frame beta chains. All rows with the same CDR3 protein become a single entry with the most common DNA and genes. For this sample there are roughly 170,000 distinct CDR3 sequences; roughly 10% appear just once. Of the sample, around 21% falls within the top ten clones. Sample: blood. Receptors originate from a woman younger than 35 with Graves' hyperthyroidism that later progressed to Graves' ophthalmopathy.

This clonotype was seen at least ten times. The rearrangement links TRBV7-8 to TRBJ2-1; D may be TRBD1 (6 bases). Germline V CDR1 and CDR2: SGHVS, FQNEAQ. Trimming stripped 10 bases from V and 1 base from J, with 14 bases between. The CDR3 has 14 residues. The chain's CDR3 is CATRPGVSYNEQFF. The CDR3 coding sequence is TGTGCCACCCGACCAGGGGTGTCCTACAATGAGCAGTTCTTC.

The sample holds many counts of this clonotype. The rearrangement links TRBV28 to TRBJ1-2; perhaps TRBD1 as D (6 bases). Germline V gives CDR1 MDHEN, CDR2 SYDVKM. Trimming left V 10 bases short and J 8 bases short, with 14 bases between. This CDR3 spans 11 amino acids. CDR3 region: CATTRGMGYTF. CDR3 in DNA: TGTGCCACCACCAGGGGAATGGGCTACACCTTC.

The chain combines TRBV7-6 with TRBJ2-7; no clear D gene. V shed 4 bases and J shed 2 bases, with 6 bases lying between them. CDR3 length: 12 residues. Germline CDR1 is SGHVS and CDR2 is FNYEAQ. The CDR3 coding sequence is TGTGCCAGCAGCTCCATGACCTACGAGCAGTACTTC. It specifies CASSSMTYEQYF. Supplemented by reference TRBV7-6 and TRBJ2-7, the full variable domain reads GAGVSQSPRYKVTKRGQDVALRCDPISGHVSLYWYRQALGQGPEFLTYFNYEAQQDKSGLPNDRFSAERPEGSISTLTIQRTEQRDSAMYRCASSSMTYEQYFGPGTRLTVT.

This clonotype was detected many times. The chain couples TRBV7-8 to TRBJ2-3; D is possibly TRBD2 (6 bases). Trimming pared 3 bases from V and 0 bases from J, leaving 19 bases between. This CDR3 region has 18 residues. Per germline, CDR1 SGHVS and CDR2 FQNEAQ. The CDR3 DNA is TGTGCCAGCAGCTTCCTAACGGGAGTATGGGGGAGCACAGATACGCAGTATTTT. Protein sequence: CASSFLTGVWGSTDTQYF. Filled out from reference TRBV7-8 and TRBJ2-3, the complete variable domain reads GAGVSQSPRYKVAKRGQDVALRCDPISGHVSLFWYQQALGQGPEFLTYFQNEAQLDKSGLPSDRFFAERPEGSVSTLKIQRTQQEDSAVYLCASSFLTGVWGSTDTQYFGPGTRLTVL.

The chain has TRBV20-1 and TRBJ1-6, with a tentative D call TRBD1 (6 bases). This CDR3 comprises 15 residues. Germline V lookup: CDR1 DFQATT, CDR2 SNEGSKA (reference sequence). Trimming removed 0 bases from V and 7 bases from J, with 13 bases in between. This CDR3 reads CSARESDRQNSPLHF. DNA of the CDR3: TGCAGTGCTAGAGAATCCGACAGGCAGAATTCACCCCTCCACTTT.